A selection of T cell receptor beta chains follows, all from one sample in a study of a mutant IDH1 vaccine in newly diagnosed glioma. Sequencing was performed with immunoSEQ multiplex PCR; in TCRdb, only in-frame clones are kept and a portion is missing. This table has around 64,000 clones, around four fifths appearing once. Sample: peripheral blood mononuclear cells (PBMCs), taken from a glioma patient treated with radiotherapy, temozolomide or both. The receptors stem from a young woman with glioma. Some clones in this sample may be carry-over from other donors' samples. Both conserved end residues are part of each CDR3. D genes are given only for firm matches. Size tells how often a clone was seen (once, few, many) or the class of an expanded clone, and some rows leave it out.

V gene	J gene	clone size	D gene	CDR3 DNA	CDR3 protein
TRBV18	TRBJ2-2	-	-	TGTGCCACCAAACCGGGCCGTACCGGGGAGCTGTTTTTT	CATKPGRTGELFF
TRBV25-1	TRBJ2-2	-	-	TGTGCCAGCAGTGAGAGGGGTCTGGACACCGGGGAGCTGTTTTTT	CASSERGLDTGELFF
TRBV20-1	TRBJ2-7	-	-	TGCAGTGCCCTCCGACTAAGCGAGCAGTACTTC	CSALRLSEQYF
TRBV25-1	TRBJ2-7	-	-	TGTGCCAGCAGTGAATTAGGAGTGGCGACCCCGAGCTCCTACGAGCAGTACTTC	CASSELGVATPSSYEQYF
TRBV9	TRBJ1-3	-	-	TGTGCCAGCAGCTCTACAGACCGAAACACCATATATTTT	CASSSTDRNTIYF
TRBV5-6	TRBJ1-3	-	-	TGTGCCAGCAGCACAGATCTGACGGGAAACACCATATATTTT	CASSTDLTGNTIYF
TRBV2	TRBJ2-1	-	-	TGTGGGCAGGGTTGGCTAGCGCCATTCTACAATGAGCAGTTCTTC	CGQGWLAPFYNEQFF
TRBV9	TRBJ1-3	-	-	TGTGCCAGCAGTGTCTCTGGAAACACCATATATTTT	CASSVSGNTIYF
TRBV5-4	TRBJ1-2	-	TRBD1	TGTGCCAGCAGCCTGGGGACAGTAAACTATGGCTACACCTTC	CASSLGTVNYGYTF
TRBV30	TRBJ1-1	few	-	TGTGCTGGGGGGCGGCAGAACACTGAAGCTTTCTTT	CAGGRQNTEAFF
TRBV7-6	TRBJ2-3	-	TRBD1	TGTGCCAGCAGCCTACAGGGGATTTCCACAGATACGCAGTATTTT	CASSLQGISTDTQYF
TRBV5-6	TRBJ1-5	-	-	TGTGCCAGCCTGGGACGGTCCCAGCCCCAGCATTTT	CASLGRSQPQHF
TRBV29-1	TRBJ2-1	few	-	TGCAGCGTGGAAGGGGTTCCAAGCTCCTACAATGAGCAGTTCTTC	CSVEGVPSSYNEQFF
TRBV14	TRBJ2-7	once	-	TGTGCCAGCAGCCAAGTAGGGGAGCAGTACTTC	CASSQVGEQYF
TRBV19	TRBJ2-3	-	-	TGTGCCAGTAGTATAGAACCAGGCCTGGGGGATACGCAGTATTTT	CASSIEPGLGDTQYF
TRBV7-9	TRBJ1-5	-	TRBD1	TGTGCCAGCAGCCCCGGACAGGCAATCAATCAGCCCCAGCATTTT	CASSPGQAINQPQHF
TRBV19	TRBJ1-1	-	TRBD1	TGTGCCAGTAGTTTACGGACAGGGGGGAGAGCTTTCTTT	CASSLRTGGRAFF
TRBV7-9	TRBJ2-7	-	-	TGTGCCAGCAGCTTGTTAAGCGGGTCGAGCTCCTACGAGCAGTACTTC	CASSLLSGSSSYEQYF
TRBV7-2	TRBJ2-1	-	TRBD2	TGTGCCAATGCGGGGGGGCCCTACAATGAGCAGTTCTTC	CANAGGPYNEQFF
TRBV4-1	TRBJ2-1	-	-	TGCGCCAGCAGCGCCGGGGTAAGCTTCTCCAATGAGCAGTTCTTC	CASSAGVSFSNEQFF
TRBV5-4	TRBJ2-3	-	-	TGTGCCAGCAGCTTGGCACAGGGGGGGACAGATACGCAGTATTTT	CASSLAQGGTDTQYF
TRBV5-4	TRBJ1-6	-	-	TGTGCCAGCAGCTTGGCGGGTCTATATAATTCACCCCTCCACTTT	CASSLAGLYNSPLHF
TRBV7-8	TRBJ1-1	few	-	TGTGCCAGCAGCTTAGAGGTGAACACTGAAGCTTTCTTT	CASSLEVNTEAFF
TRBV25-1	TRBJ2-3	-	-	TGTGCCAGCAGCAAGCAGGGAATAGATACGCAGTATTTT	CASSKQGIDTQYF
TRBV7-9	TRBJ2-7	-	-	TGTGCCAGCAGCCCCTGGCCGGAAAGCTCCTACGAGCAGTACTTC	CASSPWPESSYEQYF
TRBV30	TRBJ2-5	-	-	TGTGCCTGGAGGGAAGAGACCCAGTACTTC	CAWREETQYF
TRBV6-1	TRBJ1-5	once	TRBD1	TGTGCCAGCAGTGAAGCGGGTACAGGGGTGCAGCCCCAGCATTTT	CASSEAGTGVQPQHF
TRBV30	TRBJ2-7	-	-	TGTGCCTGGAGTGTGACGCCTATCTACGAGCAGTACTTC	CAWSVTPIYEQYF
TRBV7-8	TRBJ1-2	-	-	TGTGCCAGCAGCTTAGGTTCTGGGGATGGCAGTGGCTACACCTTC	CASSLGSGDGSGYTF
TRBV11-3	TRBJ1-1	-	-	TGTGCCAGCAGCTCCCGGTCTGAGGTGGGCACTGAAGCTTTCTTT	CASSSRSEVGTEAFF
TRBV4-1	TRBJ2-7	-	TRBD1	TGCGCCAGCAGCCAAGAGCCGGGACAGGGACACTACGAGCAGTACTTC	CASSQEPGQGHYEQYF
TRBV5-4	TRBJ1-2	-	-	TGTGCCAGCAGCCCCTACGCGGGGGAGAACTATGGCTACACCTTC	CASSPYAGENYGYTF
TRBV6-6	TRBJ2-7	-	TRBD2	TGTGCCAGCAGCCTCCGGGACTATGGGGAGCAGTACTTC	CASSLRDYGEQYF
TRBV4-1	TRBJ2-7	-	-	TGCGCCAGCAGCCCCTCTGAGGGCAGCTACGAGCAGTACTTC	CASSPSEGSYEQYF
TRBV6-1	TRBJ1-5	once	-	TGTGCCAGCAGCGGAGGAACCGCCCCCAATCAGCCCCAGCATTTT	CASSGGTAPNQPQHF
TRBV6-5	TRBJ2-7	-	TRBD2	TGTGCCAGCAGCCGAAGCGGGAACGAGCAGTACTTC	CASSRSGNEQYF
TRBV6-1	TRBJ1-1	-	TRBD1	TGTGCCAGCAGTACAGGGACAGGGACTGAAGCTTTCTTT	CASSTGTGTEAFF
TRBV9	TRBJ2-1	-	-	TGTGCCAGCAGCGTAGGAGAGGATGAGCAGTTCTTC	CASSVGEDEQFF
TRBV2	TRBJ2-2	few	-	TGTGCCAGCAGAGGCGACTCCACCGGGGAGCTGTTTTTT	CASRGDSTGELFF
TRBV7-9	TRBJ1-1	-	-	TGTGCGAACGGCGGGAACACTGAAGCTTTCTTT	CANGGNTEAFF
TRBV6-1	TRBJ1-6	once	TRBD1	TGTGCCAGCAGGGGACAGACGGCGAATTCACCCCTCCACTTT	CASRGQTANSPLHF
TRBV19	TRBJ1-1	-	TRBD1	TGTGCCAGTAGTATGGCGACAGGGGGCTACACTGAAGCTTTCTTT	CASSMATGGYTEAFF
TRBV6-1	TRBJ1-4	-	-	TGTGCCAGCAGTGAAGTGGGGATTGAAAAACTGTTTTTT	CASSEVGIEKLFF
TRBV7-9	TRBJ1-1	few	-	TGTGCCAGCAGCTTTCCGGGGTCGGAACTGAACACTGAAGCTTTCTTT	CASSFPGSELNTEAFF
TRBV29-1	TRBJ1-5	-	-	TGCAGCGTGGAGGGGACGGTGAATCAGCCCCAGCATTTT	CSVEGTVNQPQHF
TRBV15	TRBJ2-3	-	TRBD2	TGTGCCACCTCATACGAGCGGGAGCCAGATACGCAGTATTTT	CATSYEREPDTQYF
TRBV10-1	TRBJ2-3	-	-	TGCGCCAGCAGTGAGGGCCACTTCACAGATACGCAGTATTTT	CASSEGHFTDTQYF
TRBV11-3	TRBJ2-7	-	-	TGTGCCAGCAGCTTAGGAAGTGGCGGAGCCTACGAGCAGTACTTC	CASSLGSGGAYEQYF
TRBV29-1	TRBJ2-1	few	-	TGCAGCGTTCAAGGGAACAAGGGGCAACAGAATGAGCAGTTCTTC	CSVQGNKGQQNEQFF
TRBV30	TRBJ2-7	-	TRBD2	TGTGCCTGGAGTATGTGGGAGGGATACGGCGAGCAGTACTTC	CAWSMWEGYGEQYF
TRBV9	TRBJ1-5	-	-	TGTGCCAGCAGCTCGGACGGGGGGAATCAGCCCCAGCATTTT	CASSSDGGNQPQHF
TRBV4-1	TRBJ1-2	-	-	TGCGCCAGCAGCCCCTCCCCCGCGGGGGAGGAAAATATGGGCTACACCTTC	CASSPSPAGEENMGYTF
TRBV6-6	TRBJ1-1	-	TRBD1	TGTGCCAGCAGTTATGACAGGGGGCCCCCGAACACTGAAGCTTTCTTT	CASSYDRGPPNTEAFF
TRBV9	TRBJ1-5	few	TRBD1	TGTGCCAGCAGCGCGACAGGGAGGTCAATACAGCCCCAGCATTTT	CASSATGRSIQPQHF